Shown below are 14 T cell receptor beta chains from a single sample sequenced in a study of identical twins. TCRdb re-called the 5' RACE reads through MiXCR, storing one row per CDR3 protein. The sample shows some 1,700,000 distinct CDR3 sequences, under 35% of them seen only once. The sample was cord blood. Source of these receptors: a newborn girl in good health.

This clonotype was detected a few times. V is TRBV11-2 and J is TRBJ2-3; TRBD2 agrees at 13 bases. The length of the CDR3 is 15 residues. Germline loops: CDR1 SGHAT, CDR2 FQNNGV. Trimming at V came to 3 bases and at J to 5 bases, leaving 2 bases not matched to a gene. CDR3 in DNA: TGTGCCAGCAGCTTGACTAGCGGGAGGATAGATACGCAGTATTTT. It is translated as CASSLTSGRIDTQYF.

This clonotype came up once. This rearrangement joins TRBV6-6 to TRBJ1-5; the D is unclear. The V gene's germline CDR1 is MNHNY and CDR2 SVGAGI (reference sequence). This CDR3 is 15 amino acids long. Trimming left V 5 bases short and J 4 bases short, with 15 bases between. CDR3 nucleotide sequence: TGTGCCAGCAGTCGACTAGGACGGTATAATCAGCCCCAGCATTTT. It specifies CASSRLGRYNQPQHF.

This clonotype occurred many times. V is TRBV20-1 and J is TRBJ1-5; D is unclear. Looked up from germline, CDR1 is DFQATT and CDR2 is SNEGSKA (reference sequence). CDR3 length equals 12 residues. Trimming shortened V by 2 bases and J by 0 bases, and 2 bases separated the two germline ends. This CDR3 reads CSARHSNQPQHF. The CDR3 nucleotides read TGCAGTGCTAGACATAGCAATCAGCCCCAGCATTTT.

V gene TRBV12-3 or TRBV12-4 combines with J gene TRBJ2-2; 7 bases are shared with TRBD1. V trimming: 1 base; J trimming: 7 bases; junction bases outside the gene matches: 3. There are 14 residues in the CDR3. CDR3 residues: CASSLGTGYGELFF. The CDR3 DNA reads TGTGCCAGCAGTTTAGGGACAGGCTACGGGGAGCTGTTTTTT.

The rearrangement joins TRBV25-1 to TRBJ2-7; TRBD2 matches 7 bases. With 4 bases clipped from V and 3 bases from J, the junction kept 6 bases outside the gene matches. The length of the CDR3 is 14 residues. Looked up from germline, CDR1 is MGHDK and CDR2 is SYGVNS. DNA for the CDR3: TGTGCCAGCAGTGGGGACTACCCCAACTACGAGCAGTACTTC. Translation gives CASSGDYPNYEQYF.

The chain couples TRBV12-3 or TRBV12-4 to TRBJ2-7; a weak D match, TRBD2 (5 bases). V lost 3 bases and J lost 3, with 24 bases in between. CDR3 length equals 18 residues. The CDR3 sequence is CASSFGVGRQRGGYEQYF. CDR3 coding DNA: TGTGCCAGCAGTTTTGGGGTCGGACGTCAAAGAGGAGGCTACGAGCAGTACTTC.

The rearrangement uses TRBV3-1 and TRBJ1-2; tentatively, D is TRBD1 (5 bases). V lost 0 bases and J 5 bases, leaving 7 bases between the germline ends. Germline V CDR1 and CDR2: LGHDT, YNNKEL (reference sequence). The CDR3 length is 13 residues. The CDR3 is CASSQEHRYGYTF. The CDR3 nucleotides are TGTGCCAGCAGCCAAGAACACAGGTATGGCTACACCTTC.

The chain recombines TRBV25-1 with TRBJ1-3, with 8 nucleotides matching TRBD1. CDR3 length: 14 amino acids. Germline V lookup: CDR1 MGHDK, CDR2 SYGVNS. J lost 2 bases, V lost 5 bases, and 2 bases had no gene match. The CDR3 sequence is CASSPGGTGNTIYF. The CDR3 DNA sequence: TGTGCCAGCAGTCCAGGGGGCACTGGAAACACCATATATTTT.

A few counts support this clonotype. The J gene is TRBJ2-3, the V gene TRBV19; D is ambiguous. Trimming removed 4 bases at V and 2 bases at J, with 7 bases between. CDR3 length: 13 residues. Germline assignment: CDR1 LNHDA and CDR2 SQIVND (reference sequence). The CDR3: CASSTKITDTQYF. As DNA, the CDR3 is TGTGCCAGTAGTACGAAGATCACAGATACGCAGTATTTT.

About this clonotype: One end of the junction varies from germline; a read error may be responsible. The V gene is TRBV7-7, the J gene TRBJ2-1; D unclear. CDR3 length: 13 amino acids. Germline V gene lookup returns CDR1 SSHAT and CDR2 FNYEAQ (reference sequence). CDR3 DNA: TGTGCTAGCAGCCTCACTAAGCAGGATGAGCAGTTCTTC. Translation gives CASSLTKQDEQFF.

This clonotype has a count of ten or more. This chain uses TRBV28 with TRBJ2-1; D unclear. V gave up 2 bases and J gave up 0 bases, with 11 bases separating them. The CDR3 loop spans 16 amino acids. CDR1 and CDR2 (germline): MDHEN, SYDVKM. The CDR3 here is CASSLSSRSSYNEQFF. The DNA for the CDR3 is TGTGCCAGCAGTTTAAGCTCCCGGAGCTCCTACAATGAGCAGTTCTTC.

The rearrangement links TRBV2 to TRBJ1-5; D is uncertain. V lost 1 base to trimming and J lost 5 bases, with 6 bases between them. Per germline, CDR1 SNHLY and CDR2 FYNNEI. The CDR3 length is 13 residues. CDR3 bases: TGTGCCAGCAGTGAAGGCGTGGATCAGCCCCAGCATTTT. Protein sequence: CASSEGVDQPQHF.

This chain joins TRBV6-6 and TRBJ1-4, with 9 bases identical to TRBD1. The V gene end was trimmed by 7 bases and the J gene end by 6 bases; junction bases not matched to a gene: 6. The germline V gene has CDR1 MNHNY and CDR2 SVGAGI (reference sequence). The CDR3 consists of 14 residues. The CDR3 coding sequence is TGTGCCAGCACCCCCGGGACAGGGTATGAAAAACTGTTTTTT. It is translated as CASTPGTGYEKLFF.

A few counts support this clonotype. CDR3 in amino acids: CASSPGTGVDTQYF. CDR3 DNA sequence: TGTGCCAGCAGCCCCGGGACAGGGGTAGATACGCAGTATTTT. The chain uses TRBV2 and TRBJ2-3, with 10 nucleotides matching TRBD1. This CDR3 spans 14 amino acids. Germline lookup yields CDR1 SNHLY and CDR2 FYNNEI. The J segment lost 5 bases and the V segment lost 6 bases, leaving 5 bases of the junction unmatched.